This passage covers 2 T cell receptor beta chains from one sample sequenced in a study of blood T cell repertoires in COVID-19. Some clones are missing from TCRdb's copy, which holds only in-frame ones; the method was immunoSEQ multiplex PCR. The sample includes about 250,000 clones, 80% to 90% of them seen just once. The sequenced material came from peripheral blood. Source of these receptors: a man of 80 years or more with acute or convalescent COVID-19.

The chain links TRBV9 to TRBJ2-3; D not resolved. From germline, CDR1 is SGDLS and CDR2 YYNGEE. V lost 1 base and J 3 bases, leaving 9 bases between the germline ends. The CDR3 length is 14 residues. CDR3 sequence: CASSVTIGTDTQYF. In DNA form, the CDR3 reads TGTGCCAGCAGCGTAACAATCGGGACAGATACGCAGTATTTT.

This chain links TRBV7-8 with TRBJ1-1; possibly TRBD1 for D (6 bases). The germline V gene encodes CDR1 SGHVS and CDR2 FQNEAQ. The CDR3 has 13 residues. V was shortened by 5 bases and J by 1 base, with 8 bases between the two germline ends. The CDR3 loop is CASSRGANTEAFF. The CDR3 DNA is TGTGCCAGCAGCCGGGGGGCGAACACTGAAGCTTTCTTT.